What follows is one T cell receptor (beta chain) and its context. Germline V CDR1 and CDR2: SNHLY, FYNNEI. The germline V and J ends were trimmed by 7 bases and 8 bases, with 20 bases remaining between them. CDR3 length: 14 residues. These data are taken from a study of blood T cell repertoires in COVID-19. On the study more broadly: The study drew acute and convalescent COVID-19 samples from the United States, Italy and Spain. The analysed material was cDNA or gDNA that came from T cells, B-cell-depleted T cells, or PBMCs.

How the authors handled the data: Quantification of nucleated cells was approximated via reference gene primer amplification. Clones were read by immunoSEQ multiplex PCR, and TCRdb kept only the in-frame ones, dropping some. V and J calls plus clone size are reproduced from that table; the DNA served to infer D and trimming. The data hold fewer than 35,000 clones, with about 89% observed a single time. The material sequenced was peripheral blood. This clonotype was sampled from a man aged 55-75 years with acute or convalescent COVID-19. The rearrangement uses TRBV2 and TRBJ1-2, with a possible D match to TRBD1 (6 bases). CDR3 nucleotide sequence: TGTGCCAGCACTAGACAGGACGAGAAACTAGGCTACACCTTC. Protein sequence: CASTRQDEKLGYTF.